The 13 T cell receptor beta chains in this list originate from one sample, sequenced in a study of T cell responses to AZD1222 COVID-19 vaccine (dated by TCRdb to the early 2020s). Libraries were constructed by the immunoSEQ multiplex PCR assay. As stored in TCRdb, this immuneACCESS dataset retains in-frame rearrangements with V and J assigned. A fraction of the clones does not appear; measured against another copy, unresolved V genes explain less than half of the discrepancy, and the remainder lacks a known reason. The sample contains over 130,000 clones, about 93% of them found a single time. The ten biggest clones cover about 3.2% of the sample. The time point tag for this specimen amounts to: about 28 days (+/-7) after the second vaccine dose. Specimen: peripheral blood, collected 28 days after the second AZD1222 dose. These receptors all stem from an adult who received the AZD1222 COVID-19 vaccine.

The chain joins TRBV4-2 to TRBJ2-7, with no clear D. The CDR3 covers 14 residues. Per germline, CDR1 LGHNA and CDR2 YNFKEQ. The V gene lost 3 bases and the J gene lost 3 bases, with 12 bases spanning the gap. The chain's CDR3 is CASSHSYPNYEQYF. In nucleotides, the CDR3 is TGTGCCAGCAGCCATTCCTATCCCAACTACGAGCAGTACTTC.

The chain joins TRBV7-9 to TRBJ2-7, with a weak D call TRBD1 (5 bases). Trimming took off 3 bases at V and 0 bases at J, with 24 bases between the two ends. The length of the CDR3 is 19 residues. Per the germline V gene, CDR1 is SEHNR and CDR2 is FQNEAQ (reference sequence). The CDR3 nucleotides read TGTGCCAGCAGCTTTGGTCCCCACCTTGGCAGGGCCAGCTCCTACGAGCAGTACTTC. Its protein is CASSFGPHLGRASSYEQYF.

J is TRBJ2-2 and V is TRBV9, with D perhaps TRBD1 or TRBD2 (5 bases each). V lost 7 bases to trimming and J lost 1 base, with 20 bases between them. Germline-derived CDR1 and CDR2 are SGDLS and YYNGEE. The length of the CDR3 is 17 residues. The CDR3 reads CASGGMVGERNTGELFF. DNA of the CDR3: TGTGCCAGCGGGGGAATGGTGGGAGAGAGGAACACCGGGGAGCTGTTTTTT.

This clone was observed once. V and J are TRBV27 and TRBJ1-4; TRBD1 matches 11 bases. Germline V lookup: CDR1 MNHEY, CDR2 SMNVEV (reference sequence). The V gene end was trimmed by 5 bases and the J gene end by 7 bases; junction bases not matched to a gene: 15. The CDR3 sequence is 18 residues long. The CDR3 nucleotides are TGTGCCAGCAGTCCTTACATCGGACAGGGGGCAAGAAGTGAAAAACTGTTTTTT. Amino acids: CASSPYIGQGARSEKLFF.

For the CDR3, the DNA is TGTGCCAGCAGTTACTTACTAGCGGGAGCCTACAATGAGCAGTTCTTC. Amino acids: CASSYLLAGAYNEQFF. The chain joins TRBV6-2 or TRBV6-3 to TRBJ2-1; 11 nucleotides match TRBD2. This CDR3 has 16 amino acids. Germline V CDR1 and CDR2: MNHEY, SVGEGT. V shed 1 base and J 2 bases; nucleotides not matched to a gene: 1.

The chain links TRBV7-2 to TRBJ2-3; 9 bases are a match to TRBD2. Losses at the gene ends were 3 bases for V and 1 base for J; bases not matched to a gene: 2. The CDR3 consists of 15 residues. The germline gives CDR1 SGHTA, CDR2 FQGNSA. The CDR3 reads CASSFVAGGTDTQYF. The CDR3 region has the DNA TGTGCCAGCAGCTTCGTAGCGGGAGGCACAGATACGCAGTATTTT.

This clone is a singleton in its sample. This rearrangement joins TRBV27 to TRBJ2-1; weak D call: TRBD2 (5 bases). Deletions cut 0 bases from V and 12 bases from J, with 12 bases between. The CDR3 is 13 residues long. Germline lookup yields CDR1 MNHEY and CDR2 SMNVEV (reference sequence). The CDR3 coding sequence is TGTGCCAGCAGTTTATCGATGGTCACTAGGCAGTTCTTC. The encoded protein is CASSLSMVTRQFF.

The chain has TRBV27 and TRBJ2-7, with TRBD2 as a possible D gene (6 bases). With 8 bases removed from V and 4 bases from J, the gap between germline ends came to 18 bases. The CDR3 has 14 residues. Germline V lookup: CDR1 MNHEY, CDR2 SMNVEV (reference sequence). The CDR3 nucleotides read TGTGCCAGCGCAAACCGGGACTGGCTTTACGAGCAGTACTTC. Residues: CASANRDWLYEQYF.

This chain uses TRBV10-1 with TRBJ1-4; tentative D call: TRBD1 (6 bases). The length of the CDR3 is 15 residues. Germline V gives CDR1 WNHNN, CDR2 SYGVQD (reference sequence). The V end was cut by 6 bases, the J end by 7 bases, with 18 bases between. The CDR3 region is CASRDRTTNGEKLFF. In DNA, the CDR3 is TGCGCCAGCAGGGACAGAACAACTAATGGTGAAAAACTGTTTTTT.

The CDR3 DNA is TGCAGCGTTGTGTTGGGGGCAGAGCAGTACTTC. It specifies CSVVLGAEQYF. V is TRBV29-1 and J is TRBJ2-7; possible D gene TRBD1, 6 bases. CDR1 SQVTM and CDR2 ANQGSEA come from the germline V gene. CDR3 length: 11 amino acids. With 4 bases removed from V and 7 bases from J, the gap between germline ends came to 11 bases.

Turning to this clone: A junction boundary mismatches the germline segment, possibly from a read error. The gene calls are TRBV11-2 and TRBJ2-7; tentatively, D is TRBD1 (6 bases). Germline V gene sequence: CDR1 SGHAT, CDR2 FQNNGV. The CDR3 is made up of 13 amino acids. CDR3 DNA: TGTGCCAGCAGCTTAGATAGAGGGCAGGGGTTCAACTTC. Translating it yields CASSLDRGQGFNF.

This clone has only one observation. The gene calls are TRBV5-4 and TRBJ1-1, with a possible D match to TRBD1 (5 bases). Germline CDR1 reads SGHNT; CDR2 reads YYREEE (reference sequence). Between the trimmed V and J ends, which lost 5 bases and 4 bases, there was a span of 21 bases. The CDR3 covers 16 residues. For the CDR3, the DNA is TGTGCCAGCAGTTACGGGATCTGGGGCGGGGGCACTGAAGCTTTCTTT. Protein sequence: CASSYGIWGGGTEAFF.

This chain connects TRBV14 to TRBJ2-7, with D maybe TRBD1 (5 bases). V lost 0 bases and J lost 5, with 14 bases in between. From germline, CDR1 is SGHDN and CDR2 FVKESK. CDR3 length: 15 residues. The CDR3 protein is CASSQERFRAHEQYF. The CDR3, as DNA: TGTGCCAGCAGCCAAGAGAGGTTCAGGGCACACGAGCAGTACTTC.